This T cell receptor (beta chain) was sequenced during a study of blood T cell repertoires in COVID-19. Germline-derived CDR1 and CDR2 are LNHDA and SQIVND (reference sequence). Trimming pared 9 bases from V and 3 bases from J, leaving 17 bases between. The CDR3 spans 15 residues. Here immunoSEQ multiplex PCR was the method, and the copy in TCRdb shows in-frame clones only, minus some. The sample includes over 150,000 clones, 75% to 85% seen only once; the top ten take roughly 13%. The sample was peripheral blood. This clonotype was sampled from a human donor in a cohort sampled during active COVID-19. The chain is built from TRBV19 and TRBJ1-4, with no clear D. The CDR3 reads CASLPVGSSNEKLFF. The CDR3 coding sequence is TGTGCCAGCCTCCCCGTGGGCAGTTCTAATGAAAAACTGTTTTTT.